This T cell receptor beta chain stems from a study of sequential checkpoint blockade in melanoma. About the study: First-line arms were nivolumab then ipilimumab, or the reverse, randomized 1:1.

The treatment: randomized to nivolumab then ipilimumab (arm A) or the reverse (arm B). Profiling relied on immunoSEQ multiplex PCR, and the TCRdb table lists in-frame clones only, not all of them. The table records more than 4,000 clones, 70% to 85% of them present only once. CDR1 is SGHTA and CDR2 is FQGNSA in the germline V gene. This CDR3 has 15 amino acids. V was pared by 2 bases and J by 7 bases, with 5 bases of the junction left unmatched. This specimen was CD8+ T cells sorted from blood (inferred from file names), taken from a patient given nivolumab and ipilimumab in sequence. This chain links TRBV7-2 with TRBJ1-5, with 10 bases that match TRBD1. The receptor was derived from a human donor with melanoma. CDR3 in DNA: TGTGCCAGCAGCTTATATGCGACAGGGGGCCAGCCCCAGCATTTT. Translated, it gives CASSLYATGGQPQHF.